Below are 25 T cell receptor beta chains sequenced from a single sample in a study of radiation and T cells in renal cell carcinoma. Time point specified: baseline pretreatment blood. Regarding treatment: 15 Gy SBRT to primary tumor, nephrectomy 4 weeks later. Using immunoSEQ multiplex PCR, the repertoire was profiled, and TCRdb retains in-frame clones only, with some absent. The sample lists 130,000 to 150,000 clones, roughly 90% occurring once. The input for sequencing was blood, taken from a patient whose treatment included radiotherapy and nephrectomy. These receptors were collected from a woman aged 65 to 85 with renal cell carcinoma.

This clone was observed at least ten times. The chain is built from TRBV29-1 and TRBJ1-1, with a possible D match to TRBD1 (5 bases). The CDR3 is 11 amino acids. Germline CDR1 is SQVTM and CDR2 is ANQGSEA. The V gene lost 4 bases and the J gene lost 6 bases, with 9 bases spanning the gap. CDR3 in amino acids: CSVVRGAEAFF. The CDR3 DNA follows: TGCAGCGTTGTGAGGGGCGCTGAAGCTTTCTTT.

The chain carries TRBV11-2 and TRBJ2-3; D is unresolved. CDR3 size: 16 residues. Per the germline V gene, CDR1 is SGHAT and CDR2 is FQNNGV. Trimming cost V 0 bases and J 0 bases, with 10 bases left between them. The CDR3 nucleotides read TGTGCCAGCAGCTTAGAAGGGTCACTTAGCACAGATACGCAGTATTTT. Amino acid sequence: CASSLEGSLSTDTQYF. Supplemented by reference TRBV11-2 and TRBJ2-3, the full variable domain reads EAGVAQSPRYKIIEKRQSVAFWCNPISGHATLYWYQQILGQGPKLLIQFQNNGVVDDSQLPKDRFSAERLKGVDSTLKIQPAKLEDSAVYLCASSLEGSLSTDTQYFGPGTRLTVL.

V usage is TRBV4-1 and J usage is TRBJ1-4, with 7 bases aligning to TRBD1. The germline gives CDR1 MGHRA, CDR2 YSYEKL. The CDR3 has 17 amino acids. The V segment lost 0 bases and the J segment 4 bases; nucleotides outside the gene matches: 8. The CDR3 bases are TGCGCCAGCAGCCAAGACCCGGGACAGAGCCTTAATGAAAAACTGTTTTTT. It is translated as CASSQDPGQSLNEKLFF.

The chain couples TRBV29-1 to TRBJ2-5; 9 bases fit TRBD2. J gave up 4 bases and V 3 bases, and 9 bases lay outside the gene matches. The CDR3 extends over 15 amino acids. Germline V gene lookup returns CDR1 SQVTM and CDR2 ANQGSEA. The CDR3 region has the DNA TGCAGCGTTGAGGCTGGCGGGGGGGCCCTAGAGACCCAGTACTTC. The encoded protein is CSVEAGGGALETQYF.

The rearrangement links TRBV5-1 to TRBJ2-1; D uncertain. The V and J ends lost 0 bases and 5 bases respectively, with 3 bases between them. Germline V CDR1 and CDR2: SGHRS, YFSETQ. The CDR3 covers 12 residues. CDR3 region: CASSLGDNEQFF. The DNA for the CDR3 is TGCGCCAGCAGCTTGGGCGACAATGAGCAGTTCTTC. The full variable domain, rest sourced from reference TRBV5-1 and TRBJ2-1, is KAGVTQTPRYLIKTRGQQVTLSCSPISGHRSVSWYQQTPGQGLQFLFEYFSETQRNKGNFPGRFSGRQFSNSRSEMNVSTLELGDSALYLCASSLGDNEQFFGPGTRLTVL.

The chain has TRBV9 and TRBJ1-5; unclear D gene. The V end was cut by 0 bases, the J end by 3 bases, with 7 bases between. This CDR3 comprises 14 residues. CDR1 is SGDLS and CDR2 is YYNGEE in the germline V gene. The CDR3 DNA follows: TGTGCCAGCAGCGTAGATTGGAACAATCAGCCCCAGCATTTT. This codes for CASSVDWNNQPQHF.

The chain couples TRBV29-1 to TRBJ2-1; 10 positions agree with TRBD1. The CDR3 length is 17 residues. The germline gives CDR1 SQVTM, CDR2 ANQGSEA. V dropped 7 bases and J dropped 0; count of bases not matched to a gene: 12. CDR3 nucleotides: TGCAGCGCCGGGACCGGGACAGGGGTTAGCTCCTACAATGAGCAGTTCTTC. Its translation is CSAGTGTGVSSYNEQFF.

The chain couples TRBV28 to TRBJ2-7; TRBD1 agrees at 9 bases. J gave up 4 bases and V 5 bases, and 9 bases lay outside the gene matches. The germline CDR1 and CDR2 sequences are MDHEN and SYDVKM. The CDR3 is made up of 15 amino acids. The CDR3 bases are TGTGCCAGCAGTCCCACAGGGGGCCATTCTTACGAGCAGTACTTC. Its translation is CASSPTGGHSYEQYF. Full variable domain (rest looked up from reference TRBV28 and TRBJ2-7): DVKVTQSSRYLVKRTGEKVFLECVQDMDHENMFWYRQDPGLGLRLIYFSYDVKMKEKGDIPEGYSVSREKKERFSLILESASTNQTSMYLCASSPTGGHSYEQYFGPGTRLTVT.

The chain combines TRBV7-2 with TRBJ2-2, with D uncertain. CDR1 is SGHTA, CDR2 FQGNSA, per germline. The CDR3 has 16 amino acids. V lost 9 bases, J lost 0 bases, and 17 bases lay in between. The CDR3 region is CASSLTGTSNTGELFF. The CDR3 DNA is TGTGCCAGTTCCCTGACGGGCACTTCGAACACCGGGGAGCTGTTTTTT.

This chain connects TRBV28 to TRBJ2-2; a weak D match, TRBD1 (6 bases). Germline CDR1 and CDR2: MDHEN and SYDVKM. Trimming removed 4 bases from V and 0 bases from J, with 12 bases in between. CDR3 length: 16 residues. The CDR3 DNA sequence: TGTGCCAGCAGTTCCCCCGGGACATCGAACACCGGGGAGCTGTTTTTT. Its protein product is CASSSPGTSNTGELFF.

This chain links TRBV14 with TRBJ1-1; weak D call: TRBD1 (5 bases). The CDR3 extends over 18 amino acids. Per germline, CDR1 SGHDN and CDR2 FVKESK. Trimming took off 4 bases at V and 0 bases at J, with 21 bases between the two ends. DNA for the CDR3: TGTGCCAGCAGCCGGCCCGGGACTGGGGTTACCATGAACACTGAAGCTTTCTTT. It translates to CASSRPGTGVTMNTEAFF.

The chain couples TRBV28 to TRBJ2-2; D gene ambiguous. The CDR3 is made up of 12 amino acids. Germline CDR1 MDHEN, CDR2 SYDVKM. V was shortened by 6 bases and J by 5 bases, with 7 bases between the two germline ends. DNA for the CDR3: TGTGCCAGCAGCTCAGGAACCGGGGAGCTGTTTTTT. It yields the protein CASSSGTGELFF.

The chain combines TRBV7-2 with TRBJ1-2; D might be TRBD1 (6 bases). V gave up 2 bases and J gave up 4 bases, with 20 bases separating them. Germline CDR1 and CDR2: SGHTA and FQGNSA. The CDR3 is 17 residues long. As DNA, the CDR3 is TGTGCCAGCAGCTTAAAGGTTAATCGGGGGGCTACCTATGGCTACACCTTC. Protein sequence: CASSLKVNRGATYGYTF.

This clone has a single count. This chain uses TRBV30 with TRBJ1-3, with D tentatively TRBD1 (6 bases). The CDR3 sequence is 11 residues long. V was trimmed by 3 bases and J by 10 bases, leaving 10 bases between them. Germline loops: CDR1 GTSNPN, CDR2 SVGIG (reference sequence). As DNA, the CDR3 is TGTGCCTGGAGACAGGGTCCAACCATATATTTT. It specifies CAWRQGPTIYF.

The chain is built from TRBV5-4 and TRBJ1-6; 9 bases align to TRBD1. V lost 5 bases and J lost 10; bases outside the gene matches: 10. From germline, CDR1 is SGHNT and CDR2 YYREEE (reference sequence). CDR3 size: 15 residues. CDR3 nucleotides: TGTGCCAGCAGGGGGGGACAGGGAGAAGGCTCACCCCTCCACTTT. Protein: CASRGGQGEGSPLHF.

The chain recombines TRBV6-1 with TRBJ1-5; possibly TRBD1 for D (6 bases). Trimming pared 4 bases from V and 1 base from J, leaving 14 bases between. Germline lookup yields CDR1 MNHNS and CDR2 SASEGT. The CDR3 runs 16 residues. CDR3 residues: CASSGTLQGSNQPQHF. The CDR3 nucleotides are TGTGCCAGCAGTGGGACCCTTCAGGGGAGCAATCAGCCCCAGCATTTT.

The rearrangement joins TRBV6-4 to TRBJ1-1; D gene ambiguous. This CDR3 comprises 11 residues. CDR1 MRHNA and CDR2 SNTAGT come from the germline V gene. Trimming stripped 6 bases from V and 4 bases from J, with 6 bases between. Here the CDR3 reads CASRLGTEAFF. The CDR3 region has the DNA TGTGCCAGCAGGTTAGGCACTGAAGCTTTCTTT.

The gene calls are TRBV6-5 and TRBJ1-2, with D possibly matching TRBD1 (5 bases). Deletions cut 5 bases from V and 4 bases from J, with 11 bases between. CDR3 length: 13 residues. Germline CDR1 reads MNHEY; CDR2 reads SVGAGI. The CDR3 region is CASSETGTYGYTF. The CDR3 region has the DNA TGTGCCAGCAGTGAAACTGGGACCTATGGCTACACCTTC.

This chain connects TRBV19 to TRBJ1-1, with D possibly TRBD1 on 5 matching bases. CDR1 is LNHDA, CDR2 SQIVND, per germline (reference sequence). CDR3 size: 15 residues. Between the trimmed V and J ends, which lost 3 bases and 0 bases, there was a span of 11 bases. CDR3 sequence reads: CASSIQGTMNTEAFF. CDR3 nucleotide sequence: TGTGCCAGTAGTATCCAGGGAACTATGAACACTGAAGCTTTCTTT.

V usage is TRBV25-1 and J usage is TRBJ1-1; D gene unclear. Looked up from germline, CDR1 is MGHDK and CDR2 is SYGVNS. Trimming shortened V by 6 bases and J by 0 bases, and 8 bases separated the two germline ends. CDR3 length equals 13 residues. CDR3 protein: CASSLSLNTEAFF. As DNA, the CDR3 is TGTGCCAGCAGCCTTTCCCTGAACACTGAAGCTTTCTTT. The entire variable domain, with the rest obtained from reference TRBV25-1 and TRBJ1-1, is as follows: EADIYQTPRYLVIGTGKKITLECSQTMGHDKMYWYQQDPGMELHLIHYSYGVNSTEKGDLSSESTVSRIRTEHFPLTLESARPSHTSQYLCASSLSLNTEAFFGQGTRLTVV.

The rearrangement links TRBV5-1 to TRBJ1-3; D ambiguous. Germline lookup yields CDR1 SGHRS and CDR2 YFSETQ. The CDR3 sequence is 15 residues long. Trimming removed 7 bases from V and 0 bases from J, with 14 bases in between. In DNA form, the CDR3 reads TGCGCCAGCCGGGATCCGTCCCCCTCTGGAAACACCATATATTTT. It is translated as CASRDPSPSGNTIYF.

V and J are TRBV30 and TRBJ2-1; possible D gene TRBD2, 7 bases. The CDR3 runs 11 residues. CDR1 is GTSNPN, CDR2 SVGIG, per germline (reference sequence). CDR3: CARGAGVEQFF. CDR3 nucleotide sequence: TGTGCACGGGGGGCGGGGGTGGAGCAGTTCTTC. The variable domain in full, with the rest retrieved from reference TRBV30 and TRBJ2-1, is SQTIHQWPATLVQPVGSPLSLECTVEGTSNPNLYWYRQAAGRGLQLLFYSVGIGQISSEVPQNLSASRPQDRQFILSSKKLLLSDSGFYLCARGAGVEQFFGPGTRLTVL.

The V gene is TRBV7-2, the J gene TRBJ2-5; TRBD1 agrees at 9 bases. The trim removed 1 base at V and 9 bases at J, leaving 6 bases unmatched. The CDR3 extends over 14 amino acids. Germline V gene sequence: CDR1 SGHTA, CDR2 FQGNSA. CDR3 bases: TGTGCCAGCAGCTTAGGCACCAGACAGGGGGCCCAGTACTTC. Translating gives CASSLGTRQGAQYF.

The chain has TRBV5-1 and TRBJ2-7; D is unclear. The CDR3 totals 13 residues. Germline V gives CDR1 SGHRS, CDR2 YFSETQ. The V gene lost 1 base and the J gene lost 0 bases, with 5 bases spanning the gap. The DNA of the CDR3 is TGCGCCAGCAGCTTGCGGGCCTCCTACGAGCAGTACTTC. Protein sequence: CASSLRASYEQYF.

This chain uses TRBV9 with TRBJ1-6; no clear D. The CDR3 spans 12 residues. Germline lookup yields CDR1 SGDLS and CDR2 YYNGEE. V was clipped by 2 bases and J by 7 bases, with 4 bases between them. The CDR3 protein is CASSVTNSPLHF. For the CDR3, the DNA is TGTGCCAGCAGCGTTACAAATTCACCCCTCCACTTT. Drawing the rest from reference TRBV9 and TRBJ1-6, the complete variable domain is DSGVTQTPKHLITATGQRVTLRCSPRSGDLSVYWYQQSLDQGLQFLIQYYNGEERAKGNILERFSAQQFPDLHSELNLSSLELGDSALYFCASSVTNSPLHFGNGTRLTVT.